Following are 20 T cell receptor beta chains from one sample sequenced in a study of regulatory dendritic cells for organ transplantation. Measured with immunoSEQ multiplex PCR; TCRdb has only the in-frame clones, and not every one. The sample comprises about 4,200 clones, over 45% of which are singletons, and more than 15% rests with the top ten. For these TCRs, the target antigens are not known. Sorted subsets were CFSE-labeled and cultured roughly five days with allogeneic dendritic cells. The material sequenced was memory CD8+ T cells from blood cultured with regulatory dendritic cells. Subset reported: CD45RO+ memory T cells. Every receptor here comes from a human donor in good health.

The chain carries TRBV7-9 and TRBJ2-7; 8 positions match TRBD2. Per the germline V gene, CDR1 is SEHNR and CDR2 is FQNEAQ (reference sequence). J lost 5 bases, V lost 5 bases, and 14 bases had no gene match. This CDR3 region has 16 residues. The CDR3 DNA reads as TGTGCCAGCAGCGTCAGCGGGGGCCTCCGGAGGGACGAGCAGTACTTC. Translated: CASSVSGGLRRDEQYF. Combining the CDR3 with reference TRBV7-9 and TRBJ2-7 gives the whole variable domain DTGVSQNPRHKITKRGQNVTFRCDPISEHNRLYWYRQTLGQGPEFLTYFQNEAQLEKSRLLSDRFSAERPKGSFSTLEIQRTEQGDSAMYLCASSVSGGLRRDEQYFGPGTRLTVT.

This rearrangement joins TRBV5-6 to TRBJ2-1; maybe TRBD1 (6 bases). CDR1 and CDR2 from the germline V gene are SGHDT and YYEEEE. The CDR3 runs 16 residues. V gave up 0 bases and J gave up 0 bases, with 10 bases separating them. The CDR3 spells CASSLGTGSSYNEQFF. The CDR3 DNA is TGTGCCAGCAGCTTGGGAACAGGGAGCTCCTACAATGAGCAGTTCTTC.

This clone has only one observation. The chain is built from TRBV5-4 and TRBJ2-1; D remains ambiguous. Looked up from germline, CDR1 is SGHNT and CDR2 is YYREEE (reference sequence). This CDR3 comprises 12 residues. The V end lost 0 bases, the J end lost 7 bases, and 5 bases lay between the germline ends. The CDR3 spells CASSLGSNEQFF. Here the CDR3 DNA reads TGTGCCAGCAGCTTGGGCAGTAATGAGCAGTTCTTC.

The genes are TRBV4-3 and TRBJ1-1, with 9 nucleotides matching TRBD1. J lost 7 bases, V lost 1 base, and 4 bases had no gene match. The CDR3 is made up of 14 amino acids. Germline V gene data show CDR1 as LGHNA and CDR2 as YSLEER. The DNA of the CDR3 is TGCGCCAGCAGCCAAGGAACGGGACAGGGTGAAGCTTTCTTT. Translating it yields CASSQGTGQGEAFF.

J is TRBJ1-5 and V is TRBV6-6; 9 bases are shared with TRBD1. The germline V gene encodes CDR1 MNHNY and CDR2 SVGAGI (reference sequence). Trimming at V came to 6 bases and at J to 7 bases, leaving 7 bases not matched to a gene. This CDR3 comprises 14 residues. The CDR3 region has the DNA TGTGCCAGCAGCTGGACAGGGGACTACCAGCCCCAGCATTTT. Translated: CASSWTGDYQPQHF.

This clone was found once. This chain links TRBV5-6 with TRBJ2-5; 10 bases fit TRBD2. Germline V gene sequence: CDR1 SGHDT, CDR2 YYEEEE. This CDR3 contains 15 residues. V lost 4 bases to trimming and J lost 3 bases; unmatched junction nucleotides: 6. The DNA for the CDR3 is TGTGCCAGCAGCGTCCCTCTAGCGGGGGAAGAGACCCAGTACTTC. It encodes CASSVPLAGEETQYF.

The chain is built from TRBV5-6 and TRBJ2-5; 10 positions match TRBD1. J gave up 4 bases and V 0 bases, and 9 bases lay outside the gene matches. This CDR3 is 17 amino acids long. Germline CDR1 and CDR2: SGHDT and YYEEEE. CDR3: CASSLAGQGYGRETQYF. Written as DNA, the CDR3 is TGTGCCAGCAGCTTGGCGGGACAGGGGTATGGGAGAGAGACCCAGTACTTC.

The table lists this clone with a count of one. CDR3 nucleotides: TGCAGCGTCAGACTAGCGGCCGCCTCCTATGGCTACACCTTC. This gives the protein CSVRLAAASYGYTF. V is TRBV29-1 and J is TRBJ1-2; D is ambiguous. CDR1 is SQVTM and CDR2 is ANQGSEA in the germline V gene. The CDR3 runs to 14 residues. The V gene lost 6 bases and the J gene lost 4 bases, with 18 bases spanning the gap.

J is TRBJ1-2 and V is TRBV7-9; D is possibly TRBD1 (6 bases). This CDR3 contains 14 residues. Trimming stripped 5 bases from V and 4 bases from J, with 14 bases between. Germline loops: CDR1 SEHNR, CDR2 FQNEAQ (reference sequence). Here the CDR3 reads CASSPLGTSYGYTF. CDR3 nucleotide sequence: TGTGCCAGCAGCCCCCTCGGGACAAGCTATGGCTACACCTTC.

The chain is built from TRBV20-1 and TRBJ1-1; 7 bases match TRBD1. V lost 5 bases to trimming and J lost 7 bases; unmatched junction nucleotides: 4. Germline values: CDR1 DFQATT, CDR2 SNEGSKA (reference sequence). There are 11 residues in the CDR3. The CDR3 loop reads CSAFRTGEAFF. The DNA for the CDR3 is TGCAGTGCTTTCCGGACAGGTGAAGCTTTCTTT.

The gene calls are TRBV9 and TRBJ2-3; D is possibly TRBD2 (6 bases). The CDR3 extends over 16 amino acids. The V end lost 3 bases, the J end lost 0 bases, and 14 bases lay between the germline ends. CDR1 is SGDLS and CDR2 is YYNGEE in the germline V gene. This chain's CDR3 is CASSEPGGTSTDTQYF. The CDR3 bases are TGTGCCAGCAGCGAACCTGGGGGGACTAGCACAGATACGCAGTATTTT.

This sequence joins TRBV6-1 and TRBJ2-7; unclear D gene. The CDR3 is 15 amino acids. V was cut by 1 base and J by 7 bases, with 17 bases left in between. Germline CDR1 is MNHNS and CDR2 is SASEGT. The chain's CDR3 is CASSEDETTLNEQYF. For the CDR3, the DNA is TGTGCCAGCAGTGAAGACGAAACTACTTTGAATGAGCAGTACTTC.

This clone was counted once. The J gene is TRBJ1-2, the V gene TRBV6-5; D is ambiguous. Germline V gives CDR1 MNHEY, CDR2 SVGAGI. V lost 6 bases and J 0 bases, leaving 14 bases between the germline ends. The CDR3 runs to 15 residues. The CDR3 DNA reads TGTGCCAGCAGCTCATACGGAGAAGCTAACTATGGCTACACCTTC. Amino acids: CASSSYGEANYGYTF.

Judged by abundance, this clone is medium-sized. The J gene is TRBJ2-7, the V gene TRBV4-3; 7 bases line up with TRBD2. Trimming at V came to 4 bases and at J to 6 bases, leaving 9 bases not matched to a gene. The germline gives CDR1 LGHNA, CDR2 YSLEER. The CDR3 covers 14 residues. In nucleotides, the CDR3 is TGCGCCAGCAGCCTAGGGCGGGGGAGTGTCGAGCAGTACTTC. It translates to CASSLGRGSVEQYF.

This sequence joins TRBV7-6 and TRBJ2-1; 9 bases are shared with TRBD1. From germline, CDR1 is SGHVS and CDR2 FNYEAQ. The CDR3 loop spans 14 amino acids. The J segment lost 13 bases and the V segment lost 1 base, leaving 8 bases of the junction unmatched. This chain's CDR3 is CASSLERGQGRQFF. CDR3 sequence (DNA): TGTGCCAGCAGCTTAGAAAGGGGACAGGGAAGACAGTTCTTC.

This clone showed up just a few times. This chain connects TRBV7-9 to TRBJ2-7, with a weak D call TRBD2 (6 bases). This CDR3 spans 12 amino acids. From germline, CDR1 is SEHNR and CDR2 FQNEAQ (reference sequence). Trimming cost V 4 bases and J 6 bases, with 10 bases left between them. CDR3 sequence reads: CASSSGRTEQYF. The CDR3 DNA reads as TGTGCCAGCAGCTCAGGGAGGACCGAGCAGTACTTC.

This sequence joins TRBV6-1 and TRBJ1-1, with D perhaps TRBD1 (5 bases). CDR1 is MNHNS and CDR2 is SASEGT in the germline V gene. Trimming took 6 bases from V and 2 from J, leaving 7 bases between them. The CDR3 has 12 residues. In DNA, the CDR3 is TGTGCCAGCAGGGACAAAAACACTGAAGCTTTCTTT. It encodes CASRDKNTEAFF.

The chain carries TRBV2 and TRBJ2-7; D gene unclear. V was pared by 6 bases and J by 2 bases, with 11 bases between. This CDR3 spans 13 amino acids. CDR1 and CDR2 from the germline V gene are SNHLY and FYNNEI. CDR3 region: CASSDGGPYEQYF. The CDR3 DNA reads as TGTGCCAGCAGCGACGGCGGCCCCTACGAGCAGTACTTC.

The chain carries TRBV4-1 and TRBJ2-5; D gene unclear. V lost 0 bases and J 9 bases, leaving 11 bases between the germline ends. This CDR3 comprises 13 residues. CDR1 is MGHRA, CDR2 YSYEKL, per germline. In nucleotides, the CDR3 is TGCGCCAGCAGCCAAGATTCAACGGAGTCCCAGTACTTC. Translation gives CASSQDSTESQYF.

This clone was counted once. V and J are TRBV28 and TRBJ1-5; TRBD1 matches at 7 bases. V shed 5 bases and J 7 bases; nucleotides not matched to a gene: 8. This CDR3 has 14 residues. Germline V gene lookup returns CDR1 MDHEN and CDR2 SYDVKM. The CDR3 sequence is CASSEQGGTQPQHF. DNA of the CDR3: TGTGCCAGCAGTGAACAAGGGGGCACCCAGCCCCAGCATTTT.